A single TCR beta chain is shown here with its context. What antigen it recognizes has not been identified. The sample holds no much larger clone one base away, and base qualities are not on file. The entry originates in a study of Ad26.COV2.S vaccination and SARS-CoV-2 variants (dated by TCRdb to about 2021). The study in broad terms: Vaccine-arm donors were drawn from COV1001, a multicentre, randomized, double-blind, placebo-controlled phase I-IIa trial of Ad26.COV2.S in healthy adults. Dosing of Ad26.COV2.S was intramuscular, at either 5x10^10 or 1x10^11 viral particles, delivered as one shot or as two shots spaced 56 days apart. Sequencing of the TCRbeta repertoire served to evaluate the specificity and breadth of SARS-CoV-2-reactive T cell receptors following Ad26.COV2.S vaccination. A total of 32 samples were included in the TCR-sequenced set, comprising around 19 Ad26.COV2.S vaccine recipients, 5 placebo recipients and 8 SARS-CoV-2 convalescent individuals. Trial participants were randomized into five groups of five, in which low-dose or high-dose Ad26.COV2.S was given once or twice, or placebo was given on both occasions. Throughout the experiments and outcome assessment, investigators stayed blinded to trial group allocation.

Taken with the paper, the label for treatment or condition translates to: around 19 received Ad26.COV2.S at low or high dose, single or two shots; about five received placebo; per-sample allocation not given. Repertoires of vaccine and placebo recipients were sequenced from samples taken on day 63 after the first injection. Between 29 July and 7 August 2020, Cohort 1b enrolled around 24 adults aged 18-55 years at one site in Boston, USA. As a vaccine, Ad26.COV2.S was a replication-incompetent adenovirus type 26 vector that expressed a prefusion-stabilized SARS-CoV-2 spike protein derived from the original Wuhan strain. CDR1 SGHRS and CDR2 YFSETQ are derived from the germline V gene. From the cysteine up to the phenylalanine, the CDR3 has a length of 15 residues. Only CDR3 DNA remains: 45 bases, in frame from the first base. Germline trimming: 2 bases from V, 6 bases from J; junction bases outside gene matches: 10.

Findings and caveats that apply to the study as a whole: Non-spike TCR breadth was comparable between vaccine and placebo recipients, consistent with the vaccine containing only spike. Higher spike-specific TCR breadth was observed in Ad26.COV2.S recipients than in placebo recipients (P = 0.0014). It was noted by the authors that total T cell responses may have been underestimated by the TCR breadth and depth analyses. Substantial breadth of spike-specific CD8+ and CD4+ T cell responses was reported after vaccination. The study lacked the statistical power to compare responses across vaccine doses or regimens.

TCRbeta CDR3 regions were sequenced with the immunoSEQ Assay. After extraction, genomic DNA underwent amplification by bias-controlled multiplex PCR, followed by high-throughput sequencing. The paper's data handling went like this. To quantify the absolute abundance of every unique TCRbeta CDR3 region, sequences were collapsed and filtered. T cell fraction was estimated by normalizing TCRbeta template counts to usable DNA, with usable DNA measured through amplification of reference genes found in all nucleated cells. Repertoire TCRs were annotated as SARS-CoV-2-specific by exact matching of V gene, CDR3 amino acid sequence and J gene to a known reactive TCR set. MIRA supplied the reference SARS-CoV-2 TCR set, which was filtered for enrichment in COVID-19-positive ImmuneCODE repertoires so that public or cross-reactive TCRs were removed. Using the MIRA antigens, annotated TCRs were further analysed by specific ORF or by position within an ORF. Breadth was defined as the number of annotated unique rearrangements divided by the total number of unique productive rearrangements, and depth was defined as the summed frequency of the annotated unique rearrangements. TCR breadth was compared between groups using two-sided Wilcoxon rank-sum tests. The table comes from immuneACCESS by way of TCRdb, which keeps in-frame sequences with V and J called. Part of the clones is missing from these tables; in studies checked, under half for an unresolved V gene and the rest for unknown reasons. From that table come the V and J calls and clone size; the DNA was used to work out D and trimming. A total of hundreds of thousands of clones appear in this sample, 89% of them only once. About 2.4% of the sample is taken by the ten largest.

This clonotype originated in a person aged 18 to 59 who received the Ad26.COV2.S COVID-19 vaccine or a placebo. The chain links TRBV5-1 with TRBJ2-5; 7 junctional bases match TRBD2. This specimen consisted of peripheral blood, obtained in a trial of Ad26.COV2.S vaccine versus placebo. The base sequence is TGCGCCAGCAGCTTAGGACTAGGGCAAGAACAGACCCAGTACTTC. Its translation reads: CASSLGLGQEQTQYF.